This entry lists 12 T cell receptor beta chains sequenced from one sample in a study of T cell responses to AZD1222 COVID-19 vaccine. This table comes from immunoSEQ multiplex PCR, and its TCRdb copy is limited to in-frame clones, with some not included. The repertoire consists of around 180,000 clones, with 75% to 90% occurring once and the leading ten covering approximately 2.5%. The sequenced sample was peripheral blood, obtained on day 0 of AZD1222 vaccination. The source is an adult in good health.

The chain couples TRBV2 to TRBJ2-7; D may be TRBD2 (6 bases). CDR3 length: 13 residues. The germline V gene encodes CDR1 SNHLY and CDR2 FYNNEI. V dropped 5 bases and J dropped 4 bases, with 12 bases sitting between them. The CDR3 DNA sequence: TGTGCCAGCAGTCTTCGGGACTTGTACGAGCAGTACTTC. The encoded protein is CASSLRDLYEQYF.

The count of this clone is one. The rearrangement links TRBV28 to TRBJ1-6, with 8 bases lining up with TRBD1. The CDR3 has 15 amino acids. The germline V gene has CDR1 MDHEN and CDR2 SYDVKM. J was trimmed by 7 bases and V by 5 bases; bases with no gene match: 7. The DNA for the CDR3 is TGTGCCAGCAGTGCCCGGACAGGGCGGAATTCACCCCTCCACTTT. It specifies CASSARTGRNSPLHF. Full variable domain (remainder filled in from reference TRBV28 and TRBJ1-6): DVKVTQSSRYLVKRTGEKVFLECVQDMDHENMFWYRQDPGLGLRLIYFSYDVKMKEKGDIPEGYSVSREKKERFSLILESASTNQTSMYLCASSARTGRNSPLHFGNGTRLTVT.

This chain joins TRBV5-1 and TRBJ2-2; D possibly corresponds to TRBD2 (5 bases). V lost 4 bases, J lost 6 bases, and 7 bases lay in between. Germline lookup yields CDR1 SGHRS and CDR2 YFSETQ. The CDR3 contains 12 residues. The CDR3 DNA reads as TGCGCCAGCAGCCGGGATGCCGGGGAGCTGTTTTTT. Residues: CASSRDAGELFF.

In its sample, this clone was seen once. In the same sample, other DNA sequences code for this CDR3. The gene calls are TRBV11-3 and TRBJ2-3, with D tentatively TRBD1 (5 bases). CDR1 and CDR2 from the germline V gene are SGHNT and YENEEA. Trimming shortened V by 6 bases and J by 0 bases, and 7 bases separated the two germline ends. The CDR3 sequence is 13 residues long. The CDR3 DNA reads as TGTGCCAGCAGGGGGCCGAGCACAGATACGCAGTATTTT. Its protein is CASRGPSTDTQYF.

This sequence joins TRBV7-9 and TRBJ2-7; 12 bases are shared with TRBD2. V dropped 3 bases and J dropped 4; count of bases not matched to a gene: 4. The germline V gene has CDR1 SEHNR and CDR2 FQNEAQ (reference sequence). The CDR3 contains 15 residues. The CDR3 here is CASSLTSGRWYEQYF. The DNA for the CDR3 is TGTGCCAGCAGCTTGACTAGCGGGAGATGGTACGAGCAGTACTTC.

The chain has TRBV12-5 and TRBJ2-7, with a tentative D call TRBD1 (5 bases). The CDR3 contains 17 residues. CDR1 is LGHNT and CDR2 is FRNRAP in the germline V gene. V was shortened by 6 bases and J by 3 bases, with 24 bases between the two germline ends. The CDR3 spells CASGSLQVPSLYYEQYF. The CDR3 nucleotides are TGTGCTAGTGGCTCCCTACAGGTGCCGAGCCTATACTACGAGCAGTACTTC.

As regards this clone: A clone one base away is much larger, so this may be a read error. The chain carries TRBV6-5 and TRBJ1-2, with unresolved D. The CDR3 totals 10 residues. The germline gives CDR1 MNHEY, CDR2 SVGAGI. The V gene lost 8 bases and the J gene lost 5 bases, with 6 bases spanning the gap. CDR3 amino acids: CASEGYGYTF. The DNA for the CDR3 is TGTGCCAGCGAGGGTTATGGCTACACCTTC.

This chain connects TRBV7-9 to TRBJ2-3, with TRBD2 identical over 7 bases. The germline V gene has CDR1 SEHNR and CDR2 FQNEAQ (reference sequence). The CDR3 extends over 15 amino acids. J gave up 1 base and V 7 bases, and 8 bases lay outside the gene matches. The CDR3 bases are TGTGCCAGCACCGATCAGCGGGACCGCACAGATACGCAGTATTTT. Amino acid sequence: CASTDQRDRTDTQYF. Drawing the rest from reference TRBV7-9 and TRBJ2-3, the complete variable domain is DTGVSQNPRHKITKRGQNVTFRCDPISEHNRLYWYRQTLGQGPEFLTYFQNEAQLEKSRLLSDRFSAERPKGSFSTLEIQRTEQGDSAMYLCASTDQRDRTDTQYFGPGTRLTVL.

This CDR3 is CASSARRDSNQPQHF. The CDR3 nucleotides are TGTGCCAGCTCAGCTCGCCGGGATAGCAATCAGCCCCAGCATTTT. The rearrangement links TRBV18 to TRBJ1-5; no clear D. Germline CDR1 and CDR2: KGHSH and LQKENI. This CDR3 has 15 residues. Trimming pared 5 bases from V and 0 bases from J, leaving 11 bases between.

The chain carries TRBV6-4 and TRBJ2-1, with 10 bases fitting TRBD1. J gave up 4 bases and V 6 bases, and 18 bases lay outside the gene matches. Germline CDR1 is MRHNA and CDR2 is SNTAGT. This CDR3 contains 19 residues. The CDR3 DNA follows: TGTGCCAGCAGCCAACGTCCCGGGACAGGGGTGGGCCCTTACAATGAGCAGTTCTTC. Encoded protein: CASSQRPGTGVGPYNEQFF.

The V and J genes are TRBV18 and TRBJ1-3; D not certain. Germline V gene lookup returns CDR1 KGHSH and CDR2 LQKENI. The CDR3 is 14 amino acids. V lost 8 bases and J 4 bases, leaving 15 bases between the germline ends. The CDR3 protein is CASRSGGEGNTIYF. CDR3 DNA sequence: TGTGCCAGCCGATCGGGCGGAGAAGGAAACACCATATATTTT.

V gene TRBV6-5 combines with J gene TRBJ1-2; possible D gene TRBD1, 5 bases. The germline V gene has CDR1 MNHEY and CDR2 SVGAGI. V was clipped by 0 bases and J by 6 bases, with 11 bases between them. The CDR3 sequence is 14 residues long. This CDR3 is CASSYSAGRDGYTF. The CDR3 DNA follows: TGTGCCAGCAGTTACTCGGCAGGGAGGGATGGCTACACCTTC.